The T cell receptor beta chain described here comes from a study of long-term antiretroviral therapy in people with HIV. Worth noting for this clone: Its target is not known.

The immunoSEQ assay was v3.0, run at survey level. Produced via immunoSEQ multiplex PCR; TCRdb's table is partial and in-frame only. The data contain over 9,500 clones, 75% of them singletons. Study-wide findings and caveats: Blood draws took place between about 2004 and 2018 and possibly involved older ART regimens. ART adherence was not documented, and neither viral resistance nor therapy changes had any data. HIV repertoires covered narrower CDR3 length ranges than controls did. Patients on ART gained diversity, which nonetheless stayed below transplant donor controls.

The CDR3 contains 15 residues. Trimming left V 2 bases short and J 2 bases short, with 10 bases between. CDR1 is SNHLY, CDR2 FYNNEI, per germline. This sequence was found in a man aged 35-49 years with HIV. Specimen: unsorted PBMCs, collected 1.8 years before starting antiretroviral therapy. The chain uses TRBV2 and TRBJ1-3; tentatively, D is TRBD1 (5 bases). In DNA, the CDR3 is TGTGCCAGCAGTGAATCCGGGGGACCTGGAAACACCATATATTTT. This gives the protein CASSESGGPGNTIYF.